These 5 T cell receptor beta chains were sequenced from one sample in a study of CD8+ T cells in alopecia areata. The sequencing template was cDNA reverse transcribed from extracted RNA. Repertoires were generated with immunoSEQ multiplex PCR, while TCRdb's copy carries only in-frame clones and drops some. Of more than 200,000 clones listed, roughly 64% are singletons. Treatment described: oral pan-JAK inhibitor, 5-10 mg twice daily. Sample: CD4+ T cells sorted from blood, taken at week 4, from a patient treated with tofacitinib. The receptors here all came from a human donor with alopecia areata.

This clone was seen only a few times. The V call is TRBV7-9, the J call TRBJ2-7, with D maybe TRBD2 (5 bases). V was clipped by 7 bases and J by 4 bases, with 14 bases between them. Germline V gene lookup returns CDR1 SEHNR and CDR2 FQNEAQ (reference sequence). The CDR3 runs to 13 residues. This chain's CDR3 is CASNRGPQYEQYF. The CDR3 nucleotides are TGTGCCAGCAATCGGGGTCCACAGTACGAGCAGTACTTC.

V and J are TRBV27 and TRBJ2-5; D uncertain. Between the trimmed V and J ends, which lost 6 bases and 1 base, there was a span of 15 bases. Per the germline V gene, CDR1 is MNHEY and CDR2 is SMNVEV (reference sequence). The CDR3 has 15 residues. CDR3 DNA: TGTGCCAGCAGGTTGGGCCAGGCTGGCCAAGAGACCCAGTACTTC. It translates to CASRLGQAGQETQYF.

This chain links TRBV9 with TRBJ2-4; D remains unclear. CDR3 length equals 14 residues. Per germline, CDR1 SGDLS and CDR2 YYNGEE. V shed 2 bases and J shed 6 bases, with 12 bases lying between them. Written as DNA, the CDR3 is TGTGCCAGCAGCGTCTCGAGGATTGGAAACATTCAGTACTTC. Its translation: CASSVSRIGNIQYF.

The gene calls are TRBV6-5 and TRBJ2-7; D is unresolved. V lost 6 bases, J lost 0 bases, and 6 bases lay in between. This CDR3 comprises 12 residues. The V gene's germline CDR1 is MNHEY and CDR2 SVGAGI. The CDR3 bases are TGTGCCAGCAGCAGTAGCTCCTACGAGCAGTACTTC. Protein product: CASSSSSYEQYF.

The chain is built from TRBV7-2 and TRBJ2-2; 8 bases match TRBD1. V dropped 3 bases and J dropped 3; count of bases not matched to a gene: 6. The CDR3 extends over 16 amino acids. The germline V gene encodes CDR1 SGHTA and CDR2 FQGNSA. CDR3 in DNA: TGTGCCAGCAGCTTGTTAGGACAGGGTGACACCGGGGAGCTGTTTTTT. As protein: CASSLLGQGDTGELFF.